Sequencing of this T cell receptor (beta chain) was carried out in a study of post-analysis software for immune sequencing data. Regarding the study as a whole: Normalized Chao1 diversity was significantly lower in multiple sclerosis patients than in controls. Relative to controls, patients had five TRBV segments at higher frequency, with TRBV5-6, TRBV5-1 and TRBV20-1 among these.

The germline V gene has CDR1 SGHTA and CDR2 FQGTGA. V lost 5 bases to trimming and J lost 2 bases, with 21 bases between them. The length of the CDR3 is 17 residues. Built from TCR beta cDNA, the libraries had unique molecular identifiers in them. TCRdb independently ran MiXCR on the PCR reads; one entry per CDR3 protein. The sample shows 750,000 to 950,000 distinct CDR3 sequences, approximately 53% of them seen only once. This clonotype has more than one count but fewer than ten. What it binds is unknown. Material: blood. The chain combines TRBV7-3 with TRBJ2-5, with D perhaps matching TRBD2 (5 bases). The TCR was taken from a girl between 10 and 17 years old with multiple sclerosis. The CDR3 loop is CASSPFGRAADQETQYF. As DNA, the CDR3 is TGTGCCAGCAGCCCATTCGGTCGAGCGGCTGATCAAGAGACCCAGTACTTC.